This record concerns one T cell receptor (beta chain) sequence. The junction differs from germline at one of its ends, possibly a read error. This CDR3 spans 13 amino acids. From around 500 ng total RNA, TCR beta cDNA was generated with a primer in the constant region. ARM-PCR, slightly modified, supplied the TCR beta libraries through three nested multiplex PCR rounds. TRBV1-TRBV30 forward primers and a C-beta reverse primer were used in the first two PCR rounds, which each ran for about 10 cycles. One entry per CDR3 protein results from TCRdb running MiXCR on the multiplex PCR reads. Counted here are about 190,000 distinct CDR3 sequences, about 82% occurring once; the ten biggest clones make up roughly 18%. The data derive from a study of tumor-infiltrating lymphocytes in primary liver carcinoma. Study information: All lesions had stage T1-T3 N0M0 and about 4.2 to 10 cm widths.

Total RNA and DNA came together from approximately 20-30 mg of bulk tissue without cell sorting. The sequence was obtained from a man aged 35 to 55 with primary liver carcinoma and hepatitis B virus infection. This chain links TRBV12-3 or TRBV12-4 with TRBJ2-5; D is unresolved. Sequenced input: tumor tissue from primary liver carcinoma. In nucleotides, the CDR3 is TGTGCCAACAGTTTGAGGTCAGAAGAGACCCAATACTTC. This codes for CANSLRSEETQYF.